This T cell receptor beta chain was observed in a study of T cell responses to AZD1222 COVID-19 vaccine. On this clone: Its cognate antigen is unknown.

V dropped 1 base and J dropped 10; count of bases not matched to a gene: 5. The CDR3 consists of 13 residues. Germline V gene sequence: CDR1 SGHNT, CDR2 YYREEE (reference sequence). TCRdb's table, derived via immunoSEQ multiplex PCR, lists solely in-frame clones and lacks some. Of 100,000 to 150,000 clones detected, 80% to 90% appear once; the ten largest clones hold about 9.4%. Study results and caveats: Most donors were white British and more were female, and clonal diversity was possibly underestimated.

The specimen comprised peripheral blood, sampled on day 0 of AZD1222 vaccination. The chain couples TRBV5-4 to TRBJ2-1; TRBD1 aligns across 7 bases. The TCR originated in an adult in good health. The CDR3 here is CASSLIATGEQFF. In nucleotides, the CDR3 is TGTGCCAGCAGCTTGATCGCGACAGGGGAGCAGTTCTTC.